Each of the 8 T cell receptor beta chains below was sequenced from the same sample in a study of T cell repertoires in cytomegalovirus infection (dated by TCRdb to between 2018 and 2021). The reads were generated on an Illumina HiSeq 1500. In TCRdb, the public reads were trimmed at Q25 with fastp and aligned with MiXCR, with productive beta chains retained. Identical CDR3 protein sequences are pooled into one entry, listed with their most common genes and DNA. The sample table shows around 800,000 distinct CDR3 sequences, and about 30% are seen once. Of the sample, around 12% is held by the ten largest clones. Antigen specificity for these receptors is unknown. The treatment or condition label on this specimen signifies: in vitro stimulation with specific CMV peptide epitopes to enrich CMV-specific T cells. The sample in question was cultured CD8+ T cells from PBMCs, obtained from culture after CMV antigen stimulation. These receptors came from a human donor in good health (CMV status not recorded). Some clones in this sample may be carry-over from other donors' samples.

This chain joins TRBV25-1 and TRBJ1-2; possibly TRBD1 for D (5 bases). Trimming cost V 6 bases and J 7 bases, with 15 bases left between them. The CDR3 runs to 13 residues. Germline V CDR1 and CDR2: MGHDK, SYGVNS. This chain's CDR3 is CASSTGPTAGYTF. The CDR3 bases are TGTGCCAGCAGCACGGGGCCCACAGCTGGCTACACCTTC.

This clonotype was counted only a few times. V usage is TRBV19 and J usage is TRBJ2-7, with D uncertain. V lost 6 bases and J lost 2, with 14 bases in between. Looked up from germline, CDR1 is LNHDA and CDR2 is SQIVND (reference sequence). This CDR3 is built from 14 residues. The CDR3 coding sequence is TGTGCCAGTAGCACCCTGGCCTATCCCTACGAGCAGTACTTC. Protein sequence: CASSTLAYPYEQYF.

The rearrangement links TRBV6-5 to TRBJ2-2, with 9 bases lining up with TRBD1. This CDR3 has 16 residues. The germline V gene encodes CDR1 MNHEY and CDR2 SVGAGI. Unmatched junction bases numbered 8, after V lost 2 bases and J lost 7 bases. The CDR3 DNA follows: TGTGCCAGCAGTTACACTGGGACAGGGTATTACGGGGAGCTGTTTTTT. This translates into CASSYTGTGYYGELFF.

V is TRBV12-3 or TRBV12-4 and J is TRBJ2-1; TRBD2 aligns across 7 bases. The CDR3 length is 14 residues. The V gene end was trimmed by 1 base and the J gene end by 8 bases; junction bases not matched to a gene: 5. CDR3 loop: CASSLGAGADEQFF. CDR3 DNA sequence: TGTGCCAGCAGTTTAGGGGCGGGAGCGGATGAGCAGTTCTTC.

The chain uses TRBV29-1 and TRBJ2-3; D remains ambiguous. Germline assignment: CDR1 SQVTM and CDR2 ANQGSEA. The CDR3 spans 14 residues. V was shortened by 4 bases and J by 3 bases, with 14 bases between the two germline ends. DNA of the CDR3: TGCAGCGTTGCAGAGTTTGACGGAACAGATACGCAGTATTTT. The encoded protein is CSVAEFDGTDTQYF.

There are a few counts of this clonotype. The V call is TRBV7-9, the J call TRBJ2-7, with 11 bases identical to TRBD2. Germline-derived CDR1 and CDR2 are SEHNR and FQNEAQ (reference sequence). Losses at the gene ends were 4 bases for V and 1 base for J; bases not matched to a gene: 6. The CDR3 is made up of 16 amino acids. CDR3 DNA: TGTGCCAGCAGCTCTACACTAGCGGGGGTTTCCTACGAGCAGTACTTC. Translation gives CASSSTLAGVSYEQYF.

The chain recombines TRBV20-1 with TRBJ2-3, with TRBD2 matching 7 bases. CDR3 length equals 17 residues. Germline V CDR1 and CDR2: DFQATT, SNEGSKA (reference sequence). With 3 bases clipped from V and 2 bases from J, the junction kept 14 bases outside the gene matches. The CDR3 bases are TGCAGTGCTAGTCATCTCGACTGGGAGCGGGACACAGATACGCAGTATTTT. This codes for CSASHLDWERDTDTQYF.

The chain has TRBV28 and TRBJ2-7; 10 bases map to TRBD1. With V trimmed by 6 bases and J by 4 bases, 12 bases remained unmatched. The V gene's germline CDR1 is MDHEN and CDR2 SYDVKM. The CDR3 is made up of 16 amino acids. The CDR3 reads CASSPPDRGLSYEQYV. The CDR3 DNA is TGTGCCAGCAGCCCTCCGGACAGGGGGTTATCGTACGAGCAGTACGTC.